A single sample is the source of the 19 T cell receptor beta chains below, sequenced in a study of blood T cell repertoires in COVID-19. Generated by immunoSEQ multiplex PCR, the TCRdb table keeps only in-frame clones and is missing some. The sample includes about 170,000 clones, about four fifths of them seen just once. The source material was peripheral blood. The receptors here all came from a woman over 75 with acute or convalescent COVID-19.

The chain links TRBV3-1 (or the pseudogene TRBV3-2) to TRBJ2-1, with TRBD2 matching 9 bases. Germline CDR1 reads LGHDT; CDR2 reads YNNKEL (reference sequence). J lost 7 bases, V lost 1 base, and 11 bases had no gene match. The CDR3 is 17 residues long. Written as DNA, the CDR3 is TGTGCCAGCAGCCAAGGTCCCGCGGGACTAGCATCGAATGAGCAGTTCTTC. It translates to CASSQGPAGLASNEQFF.

In its sample, this clone was seen a few times. The genes are TRBV6-2 or TRBV6-3 and TRBJ1-1; possible D gene TRBD1, 5 bases. CDR1 is MNHEY, CDR2 SVGEGT, per germline. V was pared by 2 bases and J by 1 base, with 14 bases between. This CDR3 is built from 16 residues. CDR3 protein: CASSYEEGRWNTEAFF. In DNA, the CDR3 is TGTGCCAGCAGTTACGAGGAGGGGCGATGGAACACTGAAGCTTTCTTT.

As for this clone: In the same sample, other DNA sequences code for this CDR3. V usage is TRBV11-2 and J usage is TRBJ2-3; D is uncertain. The V gene's germline CDR1 is SGHAT and CDR2 FQNNGV. This CDR3 has 12 amino acids. Trimming cost V 2 bases and J 4 bases, with 4 bases left between them. The CDR3: CASSLLSDTQYF. The CDR3 DNA sequence: TGTGCCAGCAGCTTACTTTCAGATACGCAGTATTTT.

In the case of this clone: Other DNA sequences from this sample encode an identical CDR3 as well. The CDR3 bases are TGTGCCAGCAGCTCCCTATACAATGAGCAGTTCTTC. Residues: CASSSLYNEQFF. The rearrangement joins TRBV12-3 or TRBV12-4 to TRBJ2-1; unclear D gene. Trimming took off 6 bases at V and 4 bases at J, with 7 bases between the two ends. The CDR3 covers 12 residues.

The V call is TRBV5-1, the J call TRBJ2-1, with 10 bases aligning to TRBD2. The length of the CDR3 is 15 residues. Trimming took 2 bases from V and 5 from J; bases not matched to a gene: 4. CDR1 and CDR2 (germline): SGHRS, YFSETQ. The CDR3 protein is CASSFRLAGDNEQFF. CDR3 nucleotides: TGCGCCAGCAGCTTTAGGCTAGCGGGGGACAATGAGCAGTTCTTC.

The chain is built from TRBV2 and TRBJ1-5; no clear D. V was cut by 1 base and J by 4 bases, with 14 bases left in between. Per germline, CDR1 SNHLY and CDR2 FYNNEI. CDR3 length: 16 residues. The DNA for the CDR3 is TGTGCCAGCAGTGAAGAGGGAGGGTTGGGGAATCAGCCCCAGCATTTT. This encodes CASSEEGGLGNQPQHF.

This chain connects TRBV18 to TRBJ2-7, with D perhaps matching TRBD2 (5 bases). Germline V gene lookup returns CDR1 KGHSH and CDR2 LQKENI. Trimming took 1 base from V and 0 from J, leaving 13 bases between them. The CDR3 has 16 amino acids. CDR3 sequence: CASSPQESGSSYEQYF. CDR3 nucleotides: TGTGCCAGCTCACCACAGGAGTCGGGAAGCTCCTACGAGCAGTACTTC.

This clone was counted only a few times. The chain is built from TRBV19 and TRBJ1-4; 8 bases are a match to TRBD1. Germline V gene lookup returns CDR1 LNHDA and CDR2 SQIVND (reference sequence). Unmatched junction bases numbered 9, after V lost 5 bases and J lost 4 bases. The CDR3 spans 16 residues. The CDR3 spells CASSAGRGLINEKLFF. In DNA form, the CDR3 reads TGTGCCAGTAGTGCTGGCAGGGGGCTGATTAATGAAAAACTGTTTTTT.

The chain recombines TRBV5-1 with TRBJ1-1; D may be TRBD1 (5 bases). Trimming removed 7 bases from V and 0 bases from J, with 16 bases in between. The CDR3 has 15 amino acids. Germline-derived CDR1 and CDR2 are SGHRS and YFSETQ. CDR3 in DNA: TGCGCCAGCCCTCGTTTTACAGGACTGAACACTGAAGCTTTCTTT. It specifies CASPRFTGLNTEAFF.

The chain carries TRBV7-3 and TRBJ2-3; weak D call: TRBD1 (6 bases). The CDR3 sequence is 12 residues long. Germline CDR1 reads SGHTA; CDR2 reads FQGTGA. Trimming stripped 6 bases from V and 8 bases from J, with 12 bases between. The CDR3 sequence is CASSPTGFTQYF. CDR3 DNA: TGTGCCAGCAGTCCCACAGGGTTTACGCAGTATTTT.

The sample holds one count of this clone. The chain uses TRBV25-1 and TRBJ2-1; tentatively, D is TRBD2 (6 bases). The CDR3 has 15 residues. From germline, CDR1 is MGHDK and CDR2 SYGVNS. V was clipped by 2 bases and J by 8 bases, with 16 bases between them. The CDR3 here is CASSEPDGGRDEQFF. The CDR3 DNA sequence: TGTGCCAGCAGTGAACCGGACGGGGGAAGGGATGAGCAGTTCTTC.

This chain uses TRBV2 with TRBJ1-4; 8 nucleotides match TRBD1. The germline CDR1 and CDR2 sequences are SNHLY and FYNNEI. The CDR3 is 13 amino acids. V lost 9 bases, J lost 8 bases, and 8 bases stayed unmatched. CDR3: CASRQGREEKLFF. The CDR3 coding sequence is TGTGCCAGTAGACAGGGGCGTGAGGAAAAACTGTTTTTT.

The chain is built from TRBV6-2 or TRBV6-3 and TRBJ2-3; 10 bases line up with TRBD2. The germline V gene encodes CDR1 MNHEY and CDR2 SVGEGT. Trimming cost V 3 bases and J 3 bases; bases outside gene matches: 9. The CDR3 is 17 amino acids. In nucleotides, the CDR3 is TGTGCCAGCAGTTATACCGCTAGCGGGAGCGGGACAGATACGCAGTATTTT. This encodes CASSYTASGSGTDTQYF.

As for this clone: This same CDR3 is encoded by further DNA sequences in the sample. V usage is TRBV12-3 or TRBV12-4 and J usage is TRBJ1-3; D is unresolved. This CDR3 is 12 amino acids long. The V end was cut by 5 bases, the J end by 1 base, with 3 bases between. CDR3 coding DNA: TGTGCCAGCAGTCGGTCTGGAAACACCATATATTTT. Translated: CASSRSGNTIYF.

The chain is built from TRBV6-6 and TRBJ1-3; 11 positions agree with TRBD1. This CDR3 has 16 residues. V lost 3 bases, J lost 3 bases, and 4 bases stayed unmatched. Germline CDR1 is MNHNY and CDR2 is SVGAGI (reference sequence). The DNA for the CDR3 is TGTGCCAGCAGTTATGGGACAGGGGGGGGTGGAAACACCATATATTTT. It codes for CASSYGTGGGGNTIYF.

The V gene is TRBV24-1, the J gene TRBJ1-1, with D maybe TRBD1 (5 bases). Germline CDR1 and CDR2: KGHDR and SFDVKD. The CDR3 is 13 residues long. With 9 bases removed from V and 2 bases from J, the gap between germline ends came to 12 bases. The CDR3 region has the DNA TGTGCCACCGCAAGGGGCTTTAACACTGAAGCTTTCTTT. It yields the protein CATARGFNTEAFF.

Comments on this clone: The same CDR3 is also encoded by other DNA sequences in this sample. This chain links TRBV5-1 with TRBJ1-1, with 9 bases aligning to TRBD1. Germline V gene sequence: CDR1 SGHRS, CDR2 YFSETQ. The junction had 0 bases not matched to a gene; V was cut back by 0 bases and J by 0 bases. This CDR3 has 15 amino acids. The CDR3 region has the DNA TGCGCCAGCAGCTTGGGGGACAGGGTGAACACTGAAGCTTTCTTT. It translates to CASSLGDRVNTEAFF.

This clone appeared once. The chain carries TRBV3-1 (or the pseudogene TRBV3-2) and TRBJ1-2; TRBD1 is a possible D gene (6 bases). CDR1 LGHDT and CDR2 YNNKEL come from the germline V gene (reference sequence). The CDR3 is made up of 14 amino acids. Trimming left V 0 bases short and J 7 bases short, with 12 bases between. CDR3 sequence reads: CASSQDSGVGGYTF. The CDR3 DNA is TGTGCCAGCAGCCAAGATTCAGGGGTTGGTGGCTACACCTTC.

V usage is TRBV5-4 and J usage is TRBJ2-3, with 11 bases matching TRBD2. Germline values: CDR1 SGHNT, CDR2 YYREEE (reference sequence). The CDR3 extends over 16 amino acids. With V trimmed by 4 bases and J by 5 bases, 9 bases remained unmatched. The CDR3 protein is CASSLGLAGKGDTQYF. The DNA for the CDR3 is TGTGCCAGCAGCCTCGGACTAGCGGGCAAAGGAGATACGCAGTATTTT.